Below are 8 T cell receptor beta chains sequenced from a single sample in a study of cytomegalovirus exposure and HLA in healthy donors. PCR was performed using 60 Vbeta and 13 Jbeta primers. Repertoires were generated with immunoSEQ multiplex PCR, while TCRdb's copy carries only in-frame clones and drops some. The data show tens of thousands of clones, roughly 79% seen once. The sequenced sample was PBMCs. Receptors originate from a woman in her twenties or thirties in good health and CMV-seronegative.

The CDR3 coding sequence is TGTGCCAGCAGCCTGTTAGGGAGGGACTACGAGCAGTACTTC. Residues: CASSLLGRDYEQYF. The J gene is TRBJ2-7, the V gene TRBV11-2, with TRBD2 matching over 7 bases. The CDR3 totals 14 residues. With 5 bases clipped from V and 3 bases from J, the junction kept 7 bases outside the gene matches. CDR1 is SGHAT, CDR2 FQNNGV, per germline.

The chain employs TRBV5-1 and TRBJ1-3; weak D call: TRBD1 (5 bases). V lost 0 bases and J lost 2, with 6 bases in between. Germline V CDR1 and CDR2: SGHRS, YFSETQ. The CDR3 sequence is 14 residues long. CDR3 in amino acids: CASSLEGPGNTIYF. CDR3 nucleotide sequence: TGCGCCAGCAGCTTGGAGGGGCCTGGAAACACCATATATTTT.

Comment on this clone: In the same sample, other DNA sequences code for this CDR3. The chain has TRBV19 and TRBJ2-5; D might be TRBD1 (6 bases). From germline, CDR1 is LNHDA and CDR2 SQIVND (reference sequence). V was shortened by 1 base and J by 2 bases, with 14 bases between the two germline ends. The CDR3 has 16 amino acids. The CDR3: CASSIGGTGTQETQYF. The CDR3 DNA reads as TGTGCCAGTAGTATAGGGGGAACAGGGACGCAAGAGACCCAGTACTTC.

This clone was detected a few times. V is TRBV27 and J is TRBJ2-7; 8 positions match TRBD1. V gave up 5 bases and J gave up 2 bases; unmatched junction bases: 11. Germline CDR1 reads MNHEY; CDR2 reads SMNVEV (reference sequence). This CDR3 contains 16 residues. For the CDR3, the DNA is TGTGCCAGCAGTCCTCGCCGGGACAGGAGCGCCTACGAGCAGTACTTC. Translating gives CASSPRRDRSAYEQYF.

The V call is TRBV27, the J call TRBJ1-1; D call uncertain. CDR1 MNHEY and CDR2 SMNVEV come from the germline V gene (reference sequence). There are 13 residues in the CDR3. V dropped 6 bases and J dropped 3 bases, with 11 bases sitting between them. CDR3 bases: TGTGCCAGCAGACGACTGGGTGACACTGAAGCTTTCTTT. Protein: CASRRLGDTEAFF.

The chain carries TRBV2 and TRBJ2-7; D gene ambiguous. The V end lost 7 bases, the J end lost 6 bases, and 16 bases lay between the germline ends. The CDR3 length is 13 residues. Looked up from germline, CDR1 is SNHLY and CDR2 is FYNNEI. Here the CDR3 DNA reads TGTGCCAGCAACGCGGCTGCCGGTACCGAGCAGTACTTC. It specifies CASNAAAGTEQYF. Full variable domain (remainder filled in from reference TRBV2 and TRBJ2-7): EPEVTQTPSHQVTQMGQEVILRCVPISNHLYFYWYRQILGQKVEFLVSFYNNEISEKSEIFDDQFSVERPDGSNFTLKIRSTKLEDSAMYFCASNAAAGTEQYFGPGTRLTVT.

This clone has just one count. The V call is TRBV14, the J call TRBJ2-1; D may be TRBD1 (5 bases). Germline CDR1 is SGHDN and CDR2 is FVKESK. Trimming removed 4 bases at V and 5 bases at J, with 18 bases between. CDR3 size: 16 residues. DNA of the CDR3: TGTGCCAGCAGCCCCCTGGCACAGGTAGGCAACAATGAGCAGTTCTTC. Amino acid sequence: CASSPLAQVGNNEQFF.

V and J are TRBV5-4 and TRBJ2-5; 7 nucleotides line up with TRBD1. The V segment lost 4 bases and the J segment 2 bases; nucleotides outside the gene matches: 5. The germline V gene encodes CDR1 SGHNT and CDR2 YYREEE (reference sequence). This CDR3 has 14 residues. CDR3 residues: CASSLPGGQETQYF. CDR3 nucleotide sequence: TGTGCCAGCAGCCTGCCAGGGGGACAAGAGACCCAGTACTTC.